The 14 T cell receptor beta chains below were found in one sample sequenced in a study of blood T cell repertoires in COVID-19. Only in-frame clones appear in the TCRdb table, and some are missing; sequencing was by immunoSEQ multiplex PCR. The sample yields tens of thousands of clones, over 75% seen once. Sequencing was carried out using peripheral blood. The receptor source for this set is a human donor with active COVID-19. The donor label of this sample is uncertain.

CDR3 bases: TGTGCCAGCAGCTTAGATTGGGCGGGGGGGCGTTATTACAATGAGCAGTTCTTC. It encodes CASSLDWAGGRYYNEQFF. This chain links TRBV7-2 with TRBJ2-1; 9 bases align to TRBD2. CDR1 SGHTA and CDR2 FQGNSA come from the germline V gene. The V segment lost 1 base and the J segment 4 bases; nucleotides outside the gene matches: 11. The CDR3 extends over 18 amino acids.

The rearrangement uses TRBV4-1 and TRBJ1-5; D is unresolved. V was clipped by 4 bases and J by 8 bases, with 21 bases between them. The CDR3 loop spans 16 amino acids. In germline, CDR1 is MGHRA, CDR2 YSYEKL. CDR3 protein: CASSREGLPESKPQHF. CDR3 sequence (DNA): TGCGCCAGCAGCCGGGAGGGTTTACCGGAGTCTAAGCCCCAGCATTTT.

The chain combines TRBV5-1 with TRBJ2-3, with 14 bases lining up with TRBD2. The CDR3 runs 17 residues. Trimming took 0 bases from V and 5 from J; bases not matched to a gene: 5. Germline CDR1 reads SGHRS; CDR2 reads YFSETQ. Here the CDR3 reads CASSLESGTSGRDTQYF. The CDR3 DNA is TGCGCCAGCAGCTTGGAGTCCGGGACTAGCGGGAGAGATACGCAGTATTTT.

J is TRBJ2-1 and V is TRBV2; TRBD2 matches 13 bases. The germline V gene encodes CDR1 SNHLY and CDR2 FYNNEI. Trimming took 1 base from V and 9 from J; bases not matched to a gene: 3. The CDR3 is 15 amino acids. The CDR3 DNA reads TGTGCCAGCAGTGAAGGACTAGCGGGAGGTACTGAGCAGTTCTTC. This codes for CASSEGLAGGTEQFF.

The genes are TRBV10-3 and TRBJ1-3, with 7 bases lining up with TRBD1. CDR3 length equals 15 residues. Trimming removed 6 bases from V and 0 bases from J; junction bases left unmatched: 5. The germline gives CDR1 ENHRY, CDR2 SYGVKD. The CDR3 nucleotides are TGTGCCATCAGACCCACAGGGGACTCTGGAAACACCATATATTTT. Protein product: CAIRPTGDSGNTIYF.

This clone showed up just once. The chain combines TRBV28 with TRBJ1-4, with TRBD1 as a possible D gene (6 bases). The CDR3 has 16 residues. Germline V gene sequence: CDR1 MDHEN, CDR2 SYDVKM. V was trimmed by 6 bases and J by 4 bases, leaving 18 bases between them. CDR3 residues: CASSNRDGPSNEKLFF. CDR3 coding DNA: TGTGCCAGCAGCAACAGGGACGGCCCAAGTAATGAAAAACTGTTTTTT.

V is TRBV5-1 and J is TRBJ1-1, with a tentative D call TRBD1 (5 bases). With 4 bases removed from V and 7 bases from J, the gap between germline ends came to 17 bases. Per the germline V gene, CDR1 is SGHRS and CDR2 is YFSETQ. There are 14 residues in the CDR3. The CDR3 sequence: CASSQLLGGDEAFF. As DNA, the CDR3 is TGCGCCAGCAGCCAATTACTTGGGGGGGATGAAGCTTTCTTT.

The J gene is TRBJ2-1, the V gene TRBV28, with D tentatively TRBD2 (7 bases). There are 15 residues in the CDR3. Germline V gives CDR1 MDHEN, CDR2 SYDVKM. With 8 bases removed from V and 0 bases from J, the gap between germline ends came to 14 bases. The CDR3 DNA sequence: TGTGCCAGCCACAGTAGGGGGGGCTCCTACAATGAGCAGTTCTTC. It encodes CASHSRGGSYNEQFF.

This clone showed up just a few times. The chain carries TRBV2 and TRBJ1-2, with D possibly being TRBD1 (6 bases). The CDR3 spans 13 residues. Trimming cost V 6 bases and J 1 base, with 9 bases left between them. Germline V gives CDR1 SNHLY, CDR2 FYNNEI. CDR3 nucleotides: TGTGCCAGCAGGGACAGCCTTAACTATGGCTACACCTTC. Translating gives CASRDSLNYGYTF.

The DNA of the CDR3 is TGCGCCAGCAGCCAAGGACAGGGGAACACCGGGGAGCTGTTTTTT. Amino acid sequence: CASSQGQGNTGELFF. The rearrangement uses TRBV4-1 and TRBJ2-2, with 7 bases fitting TRBD1. The CDR3 covers 15 residues. V lost 1 base to trimming and J lost 1 base; unmatched junction nucleotides: 0. Germline assignment: CDR1 MGHRA and CDR2 YSYEKL.

The chain has TRBV4-2 and TRBJ1-5, with 7 bases aligning to TRBD1. CDR1 and CDR2 from the germline V gene are LGHNA and YNFKEQ. This CDR3 spans 15 amino acids. With 0 bases clipped from V and 7 bases from J, the junction kept 6 bases outside the gene matches. CDR3 DNA: TGTGCCAGCAGCCAAGAAGCGGACAGGAGACAGCCCCAGCATTTT. Its translation is CASSQEADRRQPQHF.

This clone occurred a few times. The CDR3: CASSYRQDYGYTF. The CDR3 region has the DNA TGTGCCAGCAGTTACCGGCAGGACTATGGCTACACCTTC. V is TRBV6-2 or TRBV6-3 and J is TRBJ1-2; D gene ambiguous. The CDR3 loop spans 13 amino acids. Trimming pared 2 bases from V and 3 bases from J, leaving 7 bases between. The germline CDR1 and CDR2 sequences are MNHEY and SVGEGT.

This clone was recorded once. The V gene is TRBV28, the J gene TRBJ1-5; tentative D call: TRBD1 (5 bases). V lost 7 bases and J 4 bases, leaving 11 bases between the germline ends. This CDR3 contains 13 residues. The germline gives CDR1 MDHEN, CDR2 SYDVKM. CDR3 residues: CASTRGGNQPQHF. Written as DNA, the CDR3 is TGTGCCAGCACTAGGGGAGGGAATCAGCCCCAGCATTTT. Full variable domain (outside the CDR3, taken from reference TRBV28 and TRBJ1-5): DVKVTQSSRYLVKRTGEKVFLECVQDMDHENMFWYRQDPGLGLRLIYFSYDVKMKEKGDIPEGYSVSREKKERFSLILESASTNQTSMYLCASTRGGNQPQHFGDGTRLSIL.

The V gene is TRBV7-3, the J gene TRBJ2-6, with D perhaps matching TRBD1 (5 bases). Germline CDR1 SGHTA, CDR2 FQGTGA. CDR3 length: 14 residues. V was cut by 0 bases and J by 12 bases, with 12 bases left in between. CDR3 coding DNA: TGTGCCAGCAGCTTAACTACAGGAAATAGCGTCCTGACTTTC. It translates to CASSLTTGNSVLTF.